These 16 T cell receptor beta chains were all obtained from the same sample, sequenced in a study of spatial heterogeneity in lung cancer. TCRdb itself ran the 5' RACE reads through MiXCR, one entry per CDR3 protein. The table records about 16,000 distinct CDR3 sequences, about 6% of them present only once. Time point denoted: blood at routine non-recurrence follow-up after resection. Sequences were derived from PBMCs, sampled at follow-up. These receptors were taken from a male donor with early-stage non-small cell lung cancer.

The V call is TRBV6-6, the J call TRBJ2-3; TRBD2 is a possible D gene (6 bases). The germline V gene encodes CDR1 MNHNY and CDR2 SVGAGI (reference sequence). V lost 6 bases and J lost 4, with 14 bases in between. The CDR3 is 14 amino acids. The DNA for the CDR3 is TGTGCCAGCAGCCTGGGGGGTAGGGCAGATACGCAGTATTTT. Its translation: CASSLGGRADTQYF.

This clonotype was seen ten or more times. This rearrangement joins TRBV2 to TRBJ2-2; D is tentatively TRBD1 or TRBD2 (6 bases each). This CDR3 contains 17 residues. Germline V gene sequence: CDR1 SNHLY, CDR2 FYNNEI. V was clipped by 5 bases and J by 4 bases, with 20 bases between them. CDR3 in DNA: TGTGCCAGCAGTCCACGGAGGGGGGACCTGGGCACCGGGGAGCTGTTTTTT. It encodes CASSPRRGDLGTGELFF.

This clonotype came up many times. The CDR3 region is CASSMGRNSYNEQFF. The CDR3 DNA reads TGTGCCAGTAGTATGGGGAGAAACTCCTACAATGAGCAGTTCTTC. The chain joins TRBV19 to TRBJ2-1; tentatively, D is TRBD2 (5 bases). The germline gives CDR1 LNHDA, CDR2 SQIVND (reference sequence). The CDR3 has 15 amino acids. Trimming shortened V by 3 bases and J by 0 bases, and 9 bases separated the two germline ends.

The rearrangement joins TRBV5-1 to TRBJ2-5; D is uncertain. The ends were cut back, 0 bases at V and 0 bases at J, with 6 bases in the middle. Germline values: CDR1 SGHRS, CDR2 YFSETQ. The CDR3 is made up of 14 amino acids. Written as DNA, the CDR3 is TGCGCCAGCAGCTTGGACACCAACCAAGAGACCCAGTACTTC. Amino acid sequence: CASSLDTNQETQYF.

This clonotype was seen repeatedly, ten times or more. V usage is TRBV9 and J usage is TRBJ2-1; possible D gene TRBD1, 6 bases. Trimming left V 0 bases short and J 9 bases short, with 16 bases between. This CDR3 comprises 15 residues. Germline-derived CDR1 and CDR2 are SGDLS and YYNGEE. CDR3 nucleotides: TGTGCCAGCAGCGTAGTTTCCTGGGGGCTGGTTGAGCAGTTCTTC. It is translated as CASSVVSWGLVEQFF.

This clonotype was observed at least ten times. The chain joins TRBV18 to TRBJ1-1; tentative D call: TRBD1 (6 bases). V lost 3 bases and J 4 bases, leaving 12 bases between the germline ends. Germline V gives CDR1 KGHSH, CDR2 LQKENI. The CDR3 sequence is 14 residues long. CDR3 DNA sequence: TGTGCCAGCTCACCGCGGGGGGGGCTCACTGAAGCTTTCTTT. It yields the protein CASSPRGGLTEAFF.

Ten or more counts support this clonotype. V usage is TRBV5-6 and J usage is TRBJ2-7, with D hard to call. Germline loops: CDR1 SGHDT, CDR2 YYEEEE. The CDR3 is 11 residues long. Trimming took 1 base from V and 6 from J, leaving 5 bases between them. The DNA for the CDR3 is TGTGCCAGCAGCTTGTCCGGCGAGCAGTACTTC. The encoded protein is CASSLSGEQYF.

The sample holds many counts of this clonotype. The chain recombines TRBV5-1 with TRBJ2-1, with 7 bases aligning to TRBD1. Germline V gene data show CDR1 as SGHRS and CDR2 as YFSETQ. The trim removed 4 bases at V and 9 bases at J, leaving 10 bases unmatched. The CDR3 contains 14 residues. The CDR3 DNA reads TGCGCCAGCAGCCCCCTGACAGGGACAAGTGAGCAGTTCTTC. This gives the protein CASSPLTGTSEQFF.

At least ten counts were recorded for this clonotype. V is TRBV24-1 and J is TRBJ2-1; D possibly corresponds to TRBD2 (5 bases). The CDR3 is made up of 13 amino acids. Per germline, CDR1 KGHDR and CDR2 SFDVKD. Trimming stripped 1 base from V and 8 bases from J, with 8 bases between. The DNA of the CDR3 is TGTGCCACCAGTGATTTCCTGGGAGATGAGCAGTTCTTC. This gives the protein CATSDFLGDEQFF.

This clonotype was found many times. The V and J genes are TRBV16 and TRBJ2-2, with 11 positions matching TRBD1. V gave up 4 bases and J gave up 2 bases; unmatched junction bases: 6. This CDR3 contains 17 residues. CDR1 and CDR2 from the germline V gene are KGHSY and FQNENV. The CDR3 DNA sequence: TGTGCCAGCAGCCTCGGACAGGGGGCTCCAAACACCGGGGAGCTGTTTTTT. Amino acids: CASSLGQGAPNTGELFF.

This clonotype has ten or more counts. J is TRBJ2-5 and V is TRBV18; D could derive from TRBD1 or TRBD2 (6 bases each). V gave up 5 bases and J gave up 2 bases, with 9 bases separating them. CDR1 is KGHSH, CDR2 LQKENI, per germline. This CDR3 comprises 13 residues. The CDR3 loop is CASSAGQQETQYF. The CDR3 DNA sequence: TGTGCCAGCTCAGCGGGACAACAAGAGACCCAGTACTTC. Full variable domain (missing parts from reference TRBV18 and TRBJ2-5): NAGVMQNPRHLVRRRGQEARLRCSPMKGHSHVYWYRQLPEEGLKFMVYLQKENIIDESGMPKERFSAEFPKEGPSILRIQQVVRGDSAAYFCASSAGQQETQYFGPGTRLLVL.

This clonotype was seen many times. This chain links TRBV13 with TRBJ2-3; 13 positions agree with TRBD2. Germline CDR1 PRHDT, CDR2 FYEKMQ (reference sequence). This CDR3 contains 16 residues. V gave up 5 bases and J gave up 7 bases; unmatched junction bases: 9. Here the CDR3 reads CASSLRLAGGWNTQYF. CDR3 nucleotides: TGTGCCAGCAGCCTCAGACTAGCGGGAGGTTGGAATACGCAGTATTTT.

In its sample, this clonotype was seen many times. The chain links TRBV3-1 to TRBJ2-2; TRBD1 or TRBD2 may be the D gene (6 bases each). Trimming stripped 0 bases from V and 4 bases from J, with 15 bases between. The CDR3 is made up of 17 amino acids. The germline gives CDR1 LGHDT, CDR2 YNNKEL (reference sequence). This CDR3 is CASSQDLGGQGTGELFF. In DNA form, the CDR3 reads TGTGCCAGCAGCCAAGATCTTGGGGGGCAGGGCACCGGGGAGCTGTTTTTT.

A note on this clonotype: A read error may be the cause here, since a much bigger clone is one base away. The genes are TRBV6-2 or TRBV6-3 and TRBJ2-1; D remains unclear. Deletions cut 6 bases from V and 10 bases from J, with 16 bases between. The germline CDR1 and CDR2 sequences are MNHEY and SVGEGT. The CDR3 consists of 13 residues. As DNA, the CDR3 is TGTGCCAGCAGCCACCCGGGCAGACCCGAGCAGTTCTTC. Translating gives CASSHPGRPEQFF.

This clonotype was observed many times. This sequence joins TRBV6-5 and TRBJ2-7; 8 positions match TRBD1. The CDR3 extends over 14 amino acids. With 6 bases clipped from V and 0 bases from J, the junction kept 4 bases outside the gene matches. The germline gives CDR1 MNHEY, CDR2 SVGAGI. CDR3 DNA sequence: TGTGCCAGCAGAGGACAGGGTAACTCCTACGAGCAGTACTTC. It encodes CASRGQGNSYEQYF.

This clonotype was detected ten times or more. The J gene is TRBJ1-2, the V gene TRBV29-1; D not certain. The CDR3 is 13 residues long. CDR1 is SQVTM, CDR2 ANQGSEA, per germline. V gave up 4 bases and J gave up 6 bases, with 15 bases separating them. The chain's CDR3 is CSVGRLLEDGYTF. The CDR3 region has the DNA TGCAGCGTTGGGCGTCTACTCGAGGATGGCTACACCTTC. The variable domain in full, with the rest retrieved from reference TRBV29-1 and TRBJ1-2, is SAVISQKPSRDICQRGTSLTIQCQVDSQVTMMFWYRQQPGQSLTLIATANQGSEATYESGFVIDKFPISRPNLTFSTLTVSNMSPEDSSIYLCSVGRLLEDGYTFGSGTRLTVV.